One T cell receptor (beta chain) is described in this entry. This sample is part of a study of blood T cell repertoires in COVID-19. The wider study: The study drew acute and convalescent COVID-19 samples from the United States, Italy and Spain. T cells, B-cell-depleted T cells, or PBMCs provided the cDNA or gDNA that served as material.

Germline V gene data show CDR1 as SGHTA and CDR2 as FQGNSA. This CDR3 has 16 amino acids. Trimming at V came to 0 bases and at J to 4 bases, leaving 6 bases not matched to a gene. In the source study's methods: Reference gene primer amplification in the assay estimated nucleated cell counts. Assay: immunoSEQ multiplex PCR; the TCRdb copy retains only in-frame clones and omits some. D and trimming were read from the DNA, whereas the V and J calls and clone size are those reported in that table. The table includes over 60,000 clones, 70% to 90% detected once. This TCR derives from a woman older than 75 with active COVID-19. V usage is TRBV7-2 and J usage is TRBJ2-1; 7 nucleotides agree with TRBD1. The specimen was peripheral blood. The CDR3 sequence is CASSLALGTVYNEQFF. As DNA, the CDR3 is TGTGCCAGCAGCTTAGCGTTGGGGACAGTTTACAATGAGCAGTTCTTC.